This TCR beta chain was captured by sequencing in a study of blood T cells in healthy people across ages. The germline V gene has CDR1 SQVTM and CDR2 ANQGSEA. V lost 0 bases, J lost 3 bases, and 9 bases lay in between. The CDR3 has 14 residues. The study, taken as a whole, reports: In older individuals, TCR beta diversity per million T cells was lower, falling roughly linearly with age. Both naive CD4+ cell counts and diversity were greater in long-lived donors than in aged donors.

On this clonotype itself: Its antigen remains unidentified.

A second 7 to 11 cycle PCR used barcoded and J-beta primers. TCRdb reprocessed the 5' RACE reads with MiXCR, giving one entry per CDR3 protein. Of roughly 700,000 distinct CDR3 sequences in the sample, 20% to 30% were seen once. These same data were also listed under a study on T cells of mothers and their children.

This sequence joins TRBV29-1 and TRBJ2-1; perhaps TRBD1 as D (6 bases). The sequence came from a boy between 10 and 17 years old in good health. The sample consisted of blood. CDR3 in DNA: TGCAGCGTTGAAGACAGGGGCCTCTACAATGAGCAGTTCTTC. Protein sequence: CSVEDRGLYNEQFF.